This TCR beta chain was sequenced for a study of T cells after yellow fever vaccination. This clonotype was seen a few times. The germline V gene has CDR1 SGHTA and CDR2 FQGNSA. The CDR3 extends over 15 amino acids. Deletions cut 3 bases from V and 8 bases from J, with 19 bases between. TCRdb re-analysed the 5' RACE reads in MiXCR, keeping a single row per CDR3 protein. Here the sample spans about 340,000 distinct CDR3 sequences, around an eighth being singletons. The sequences come from CD4+ T cells sorted from PBMCs, collected 15 days after the yellow fever booster vaccination. The rearrangement joins TRBV7-2 to TRBJ1-1; possible D gene TRBD1, 6 bases. The clonotype was recovered from a young man who received the YFV17D yellow fever vaccine. The CDR3 nucleotides read TGTGCCAGCAGCTTTTTAGTTTCAGGGGCCCTCGAAGCTTTCTTT. Protein sequence: CASSFLVSGALEAFF. The entire variable domain, with the rest obtained from reference TRBV7-2 and TRBJ1-1, is as follows: GAGVSQSPSNKVTEKGKDVELRCDPISGHTALYWYRQSLGQGLEFLIYFQGNSAPDKSGLPSDRFSAERTGGSVSTLTIQRTQQEDSAVYLCASSFLVSGALEAFFGQGTRLTVV.